These T cell receptor beta chains were read from a single sample in a study of cytomegalovirus exposure and HLA in healthy donors. The assay was immunoSEQ multiplex PCR, and TCRdb's table has in-frame clones only and misses some. The sample carries roughly 170,000 clones, approximately 77% recorded once. The specimen sequenced was PBMCs. Every receptor here comes from a male donor in good health and CMV-seronegative. Both conserved end residues are part of each CDR3. Each record gives: clone size, D gene, V gene, J gene, CDR3 DNA, CDR3 protein. The D gene is left open where the match is weak. Not every row has a clone size; where given, it reads once, few, many or a size class.

>.|.|TRBV6-5|TRBJ2-3
TGTGCCAGTCCTATGCATTCTGCAGATACGCAGTATTTT
CASPMHSADTQYF
>.|.|TRBV10-3|TRBJ1-3
TGTGCCATCAGTGAGTCCAGGTCAGCCCAGGGTGGAAACACCATATATTTT
CAISESRSAQGGNTIYF
>.|.|TRBV28|TRBJ2-6
TGTGCCAGCAGTTTAGGAACCCGGGGGGCGGCCAACGTCCTGACTTTC
CASSLGTRGAANVLTF
>.|.|TRBV6-5|TRBJ2-3
TGTGCCAGCGCGGTTTCGGGATACCTCGATACGCAGTATTTT
CASAVSGYLDTQYF
>.|TRBD1|TRBV6-5|TRBJ2-2
TGTGCCAGCAGTTACGGGACAGGAGCTAACACCGGGGAGCTGTTTTTT
CASSYGTGANTGELFF
>.|TRBD1|TRBV14|TRBJ1-1
TGTGCCAGCAGCCAGTACAGGGGGTTAATGAACACTGAAGCTTTCTTT
CASSQYRGLMNTEAFF
>.|.|TRBV20-1|TRBJ2-7
TGCAGTGCTAGGGAGGAGGAGCAGTACTTC
CSAREEEQYF
>.|.|TRBV25-1|TRBJ2-5
TGTGCCAGCAGTTTGGCCAAAGAGACCCAGTACTTC
CASSLAKETQYF
>.|.|TRBV7-9|TRBJ1-6
TGTGCCAGCAGCTTGGGGCGTTCACCCCTCCACTTT
CASSLGRSPLHF
>.|TRBD1|TRBV13|TRBJ2-3
TGTGCCAGCACCTCTCCTAACAGGGGTAGGCAGTATTTT
CASTSPNRGRQYF
>.|.|TRBV18|TRBJ1-1
TGTGCCAGCTCACCGCTGGCAGAGAACACTGAAGCTTTCTTT
CASSPLAENTEAFF
>.|TRBD2|TRBV19|TRBJ2-1
TGTGCCAGTAACGCTCTAGCGGGGAGTCTTGGTGAGCAGTTCTTC
CASNALAGSLGEQFF
>.|.|TRBV7-3|TRBJ2-1
TGTGCCAGCAGCCCCCTTGGGGCGGGGATTAATTTTGGTGAGCAGTTCTTC
CASSPLGAGINFGEQFF
>.|.|TRBV15|TRBJ1-1
TGTGCCACCAGCAGGGGACTCTTGAACACTGAAGCTTTCTTT
CATSRGLLNTEAFF
>.|.|TRBV5-1|TRBJ2-7
TGCGCCAGCAGCTTGGAACCCTCAGGGGGGTACGAGCAGTACTTC
CASSLEPSGGYEQYF
>.|.|TRBV2|TRBJ1-3
TGTGCCAGCAGGGAAACACAGGTCCCCGGAAACACCATATATTTT
CASRETQVPGNTIYF
>.|.|TRBV21-1|TRBJ2-1
TGTGCCAGCAGCAACATTCGCGGGCAGGGGGCGGACAATGAGCAGTTCTTC
CASSNIRGQGADNEQFF
>.|.|TRBV29-1|TRBJ1-5
TGCAGCGTTGCGGCGGGAGTCAATCAGCCCCAGCATTTT
CSVAAGVNQPQHF
>.|.|TRBV6-5|TRBJ1-5
TGTGCCAGCTGGTCGGGTGCCCATCAGCCCCAGCATTTT
CASWSGAHQPQHF
>.|TRBD2|TRBV30|TRBJ2-7
TGTGCCTGGAGTTTATTGAGCGGGGTCAATTACGAGCAGTACTTC
CAWSLLSGVNYEQYF
>.|.|TRBV9|TRBJ2-7
TGTGCCAGCAGCCGAGAGGGGGTAGCCGCGAACGAGCAGTACTTC
CASSREGVAANEQYF
>.|.|TRBV15|TRBJ1-6
TGTGCCACCAGCAGAGCGCAGGGAAGCTCCTATAATTCACCCCTCCACTTT
CATSRAQGSSYNSPLHF
>.|.|TRBV9|TRBJ1-5
TGTGCCAGCAGCGTAGGATGGGGAGAGCCCCAGCATTTT
CASSVGWGEPQHF
>once|TRBD1|TRBV11-2|TRBJ2-7
TGTGCCAGCAGTAAACAAAGACAGGGCCACGAGCAGTACTTC
CASSKQRQGHEQYF
>few|.|TRBV2|TRBJ1-2
TGTGCCAGCAGTGTTGGAGCTAACTATGGCTACACCTTC
CASSVGANYGYTF
>.|.|TRBV27|TRBJ2-1
TGTGCCAGCAGTTCTCCGATGAGGAGCTCCTACAATGAGCAGTTCTTC
CASSSPMRSSYNEQFF
>.|TRBD1|TRBV2|TRBJ1-2
TGTGCCAGCAGTGCACCCGGGACAGGGAACTATGGCTACACCTTC
CASSAPGTGNYGYTF
>.|.|TRBV14|TRBJ2-3
TGTGCCAGCAGACAAGGGGGAGTTACGCAGTATTTT
CASRQGGVTQYF
>few|.|TRBV2|TRBJ2-5
TGTGCCAGCAGTGTTTTTTTGGCGGAAGATCAAGAGACCCAGTACTTC
CASSVFLAEDQETQYF
>once|TRBD2|TRBV9|TRBJ2-1
TGTGCCAGCAGCCCTCCCGGACTAGCGGGGGGTTGGAATGAGCAGTTCTTC
CASSPPGLAGGWNEQFF
>few|TRBD2|TRBV7-9|TRBJ2-7
TGTTCCAGCAGCTTAGGAGGGGGACTAGCTAGGACCGAGCAGTACTTC
CSSSLGGGLARTEQYF
>.|.|TRBV7-9|TRBJ2-1
TGTGCCAGCAGCAAAAAGGACAGCTACAATGAGCAGTTCTTC
CASSKKDSYNEQFF
>.|.|TRBV5-5|TRBJ1-4
TGTGCCAGCAGCTTTAGAACAGGGAGCACTAATGAAAAACTGTTTTTT
CASSFRTGSTNEKLFF
>.|TRBD1|TRBV6-4|TRBJ2-1
TGTGCCACCGAAACAGGGGGCCCGAGCTCCTACAATGAGCAGTTCTTC
CATETGGPSSYNEQFF
>.|TRBD2|TRBV5-1|TRBJ2-3
TGCGCCAGCAGCTTGCCCCTAGCGGGGGGGACTGTCACAGATACGCAGTATTTT
CASSLPLAGGTVTDTQYF
>.|.|TRBV30|TRBJ2-4
TGTGCCTGGAGGCCGGGACTAGCCAAAAACATTCAGTACTTC
CAWRPGLAKNIQYF
>.|TRBD2|TRBV14|TRBJ2-3
TGTGCCAGCAGCCTTCTAGCGGGAGGACCAGATACGCAGTATTTT
CASSLLAGGPDTQYF
>.|TRBD2|TRBV11-2|TRBJ2-7
TGTGCCAGCAGCTTTAGCGGGGGACTCTCCTACGAGCAGTACTTC
CASSFSGGLSYEQYF
>.|TRBD2|TRBV9|TRBJ2-1
TGTGCCAGCAGCGCAAGGTTGGCGGGAGGCTACAATGAGCAGTTCTTC
CASSARLAGGYNEQFF
>few|.|TRBV10-3|TRBJ2-2
TGTGCCATCAGTGACAGGGGCGACACCGGGGAGCTGTTTTTT
CAISDRGDTGELFF
>.|.|TRBV19|TRBJ1-1
TGTGCCAGTTCAGGCACAGGGACGGCTGAAGCTTTCTTT
CASSGTGTAEAFF
>.|.|TRBV7-2|TRBJ2-2
TGTGCCAGCAGTACCGGGACAACCCTTCCGAACACCGGGGAGCTGTTTTTT
CASSTGTTLPNTGELFF
>.|TRBD2|TRBV25-1|TRBJ2-1
TGTGCCAGCGGTAGGACTAGCGGGAAGGACAATGAGCAGTTCTTC
CASGRTSGKDNEQFF
>.|.|TRBV27|TRBJ2-7
TGTGCCAGCAGTTGGATAACGGGGAGCTCCTACGAGCAGTACTTC
CASSWITGSSYEQYF
>.|.|TRBV29-1|TRBJ1-6
TGCAGCGTTGCCGACAGCCCCTCGGATTCACCCCTCCACTTT
CSVADSPSDSPLHF
>few|.|TRBV19|TRBJ1-4
TGTGCCAGTGGACACAGGGTTCGTTTCGCCTTAAAGCCCCTTAATGAAAAACTGTTTTTT
CASGHRVRFALKPLNEKLFF
>.|.|TRBV5-5|TRBJ1-1
TGTGCCAGCAGCTTAGCTTCCGGGGAGACTGAAGCTTTCTTT
CASSLASGETEAFF
>.|.|TRBV10-3|TRBJ1-1
TGTGCCATCAGTGTCGGACATATGAACACTGAAGCTTTCTTT
CAISVGHMNTEAFF
>.|TRBD1|TRBV10-3|TRBJ2-2
TGTGCCATCAGTCCCGACAGGGCGGCCACCGGGGAGCTGTTTTTT
CAISPDRAATGELFF
>.|.|TRBV12-5|TRBJ2-3
TGTGCTAGTGGTTTTACCGGTCCTAGCACAGATACGCAGTATTTT
CASGFTGPSTDTQYF
>.|.|TRBV5-1|TRBJ2-2
TGCGCCAGCAGCACCAAACCCTCGGGTACCGGGGAGCTGTTTTTT
CASSTKPSGTGELFF
>.|TRBD1|TRBV13|TRBJ2-7
TGTGCCAGCAGCCTCAGGACAGGGGACGAGCAGTACTTC
CASSLRTGDEQYF
>few|.|TRBV19|TRBJ2-5
TGTGCCAGTAGCATCCCGGGGCAAGAGACCCAGTACTTC
CASSIPGQETQYF
>.|.|TRBV28|TRBJ2-7
TGTGCCAGCACCCAACAGGGATCGGCGCAGTACTTC
CASTQQGSAQYF
>few|TRBD2|TRBV14|TRBJ2-5
TGTGCCAGCAGCCAAGATGCCCCCAGCGGGGGCCGGGGGACCCAGTACTTC
CASSQDAPSGGRGTQYF
>.|.|TRBV18|TRBJ1-4
TGTGCCAGCTCACGAGCAACTAATGAAAAACTGTTTTTT
CASSRATNEKLFF
>.|TRBD1|TRBV6-5|TRBJ1-2
TGTGCCAGCAGTTTTCGAGGGACAGGGGTTTGGTATGGCTACACCTTC
CASSFRGTGVWYGYTF
>.|TRBD2|TRBV27|TRBJ2-1
TGTGCCAGCAGAGTCCAGGTGGGGCTAGCGGGGGCTGAGCAGTTCTTC
CASRVQVGLAGAEQFF